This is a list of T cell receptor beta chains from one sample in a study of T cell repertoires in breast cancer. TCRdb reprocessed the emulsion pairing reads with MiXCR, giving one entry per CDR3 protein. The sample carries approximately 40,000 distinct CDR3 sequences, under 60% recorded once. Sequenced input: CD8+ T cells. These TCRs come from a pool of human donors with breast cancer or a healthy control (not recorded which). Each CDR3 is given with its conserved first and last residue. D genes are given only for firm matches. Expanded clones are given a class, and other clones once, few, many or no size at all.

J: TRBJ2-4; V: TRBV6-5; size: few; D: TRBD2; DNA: TGTGCCAGCAGACGGACTAGCGGGGGAGTAGCCAAAAACATTCAGTACTTC; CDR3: CASRRTSGGVAKNIQYF
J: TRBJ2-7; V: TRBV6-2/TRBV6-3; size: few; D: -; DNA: TGTGCCAGCAGCCACGGGCGTTCCTCCTACGAGCAGTACTTC; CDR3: CASSHGRSSYEQYF
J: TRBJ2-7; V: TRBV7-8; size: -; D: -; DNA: TGTGCCAGCAGCTTAGGGACAGTTTCCTACGAGCAGTACTTC; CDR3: CASSLGTVSYEQYF
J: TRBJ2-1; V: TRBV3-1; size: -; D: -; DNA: TGTGCCAGCAGCCTGACGACAGGCTCCTACAGTGAGCAGTTCTTC; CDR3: CASSLTTGSYSEQFF
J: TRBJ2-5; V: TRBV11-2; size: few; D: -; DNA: TGTGCCAGCAGCTTAGTACGAGGGAGAGAGAGGACCCAGTACTTC; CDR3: CASSLVRGRERTQYF
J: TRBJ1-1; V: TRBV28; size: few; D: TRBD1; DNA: TGTGCCAGCAGTTACCGAGACAGGGGCCGTGAAGCTTTCTTT; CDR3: CASSYRDRGREAFF
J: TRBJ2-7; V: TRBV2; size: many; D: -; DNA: TGTGCCAGCGAACGACTGACCCTACTCTACGAGCAGTACTTC; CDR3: CASERLTLLYEQYF
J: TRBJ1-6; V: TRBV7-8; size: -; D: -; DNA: TGTGCCAGCAGCTCTAGGCTCATTTCACCCCTCCACTTT; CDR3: CASSSRLISPLHF
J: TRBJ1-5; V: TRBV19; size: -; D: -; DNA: TGTGCCAGTAGTATTGTTGGAGGTGCTAGCAGTCAGCCCCAGCATTTT; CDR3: CASSIVGGASSQPQHF
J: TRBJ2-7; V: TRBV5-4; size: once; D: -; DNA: TGTGCCAGCAGCTCGACAGCATCCTACGAGCAATACTTC; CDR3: CASSSTASYEQYF
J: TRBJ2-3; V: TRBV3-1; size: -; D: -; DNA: TGTGCCAGCAGCCCCAACCCTTCGAGTGCAGATACGCAGTATTTT; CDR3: CASSPNPSSADTQYF
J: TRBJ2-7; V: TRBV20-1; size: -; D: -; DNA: TGCAGTGCTAGTACCTGGAGAGACAACTACGAGCAGTACTTC; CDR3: CSASTWRDNYEQYF
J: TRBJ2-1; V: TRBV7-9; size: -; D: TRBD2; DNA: TGTGCCAGCAGCTTAGACCTCCTAGCGGCAGAGCAGTTCTTC; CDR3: CASSLDLLAAEQFF
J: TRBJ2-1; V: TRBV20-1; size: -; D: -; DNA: TGCAGTGTAAGTCCGATATTGGACAATGAGCAGTTCTTC; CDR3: CSVSPILDNEQFF
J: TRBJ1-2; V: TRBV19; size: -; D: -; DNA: TGTGCCAGTAGGCTACAGGGCGCCTATGGCTACACCTTC; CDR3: CASRLQGAYGYTF
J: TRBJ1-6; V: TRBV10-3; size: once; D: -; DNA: TGTGCCATCAGTGAAGTGGCAGGGTATAATTCACCCCTCCACTTT; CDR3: CAISEVAGYNSPLHF
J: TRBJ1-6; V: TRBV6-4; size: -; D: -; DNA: TGTGCCAGCAGTGCCGCCCCGGGGCCACCCCTCCACTTT; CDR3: CASSAAPGPPLHF
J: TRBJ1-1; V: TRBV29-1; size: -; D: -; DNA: TGCAGCGTTGAGGGGGTAGACACTGAAGCTTTCTTT; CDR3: CSVEGVDTEAFF
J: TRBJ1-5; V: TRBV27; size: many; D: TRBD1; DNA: TGTGCCTCAGGGGGCTGGAGCAATCAGCCCCAGCATTTT; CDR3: CASGGWSNQPQHF
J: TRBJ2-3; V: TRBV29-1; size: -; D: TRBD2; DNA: TGCAGCGCCGGTGGTAGCGGGAGGGCCGGTCGACCAGATACGCAGTATTTT; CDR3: CSAGGSGRAGRPDTQYF
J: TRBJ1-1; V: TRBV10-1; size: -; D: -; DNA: TGCGCCAGCCCGGGGGCATTGCAGGGTCCAAGGATGAACACTGAAGCTTTCTTT; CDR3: CASPGALQGPRMNTEAFF
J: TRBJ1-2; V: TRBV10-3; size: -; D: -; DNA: TGTGCCATGCGGGTGGGGAACTATGGCTACACCTTC; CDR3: CAMRVGNYGYTF
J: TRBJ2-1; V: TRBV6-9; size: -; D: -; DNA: TGTGCCAGCAGTTGGGGTGGTGAGGACAATAAGCAGTTCTTC; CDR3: CASSWGGEDNKQFF
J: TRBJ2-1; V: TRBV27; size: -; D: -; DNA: TGTGCCAGCAGCCTGGCACTTCGGGGGGCAACATGGGGACGTCCCTACAATGGGCAGTTCTTC; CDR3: CASSLALRGATWGRPYNGQFF
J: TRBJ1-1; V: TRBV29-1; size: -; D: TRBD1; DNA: TGCAGCGTTTCTCGACAGGGTAGCACTGAAGCTTTCTTT; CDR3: CSVSRQGSTEAFF
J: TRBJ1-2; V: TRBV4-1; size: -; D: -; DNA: TGCGCCAGCAGCCATGGAGACAGCCACCAGGGCAACTATGGCTACACCTTC; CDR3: CASSHGDSHQGNYGYTF
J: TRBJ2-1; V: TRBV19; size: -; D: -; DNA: TGTGCCAGTAGTATAGGTAGTCTTGAGCAGTTCTTC; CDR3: CASSIGSLEQFF
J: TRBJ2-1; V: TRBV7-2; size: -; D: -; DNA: TGTGCCGGCAGCTACGTCTGGGGGGCCCGTAATGAGCAGTTCTTC; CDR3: CAGSYVWGARNEQFF
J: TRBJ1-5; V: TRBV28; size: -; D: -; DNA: TGTGCCAGCAGCCCCGGGAGTCCACATCAGCCCCAGCATTTT; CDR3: CASSPGSPHQPQHF
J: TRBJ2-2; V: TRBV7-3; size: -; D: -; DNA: TGTGCCAGCAGCTTAATCAGAACCGGGGAGCTGTTTTTT; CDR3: CASSLIRTGELFF
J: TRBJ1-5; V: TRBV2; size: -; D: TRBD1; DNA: TGTGCCAGCAGTGATACAGGGGACAATCAGCCCCAGCATTTT; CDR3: CASSDTGDNQPQHF